This T cell receptor beta chain originates from a study of technical replicates of blood from a handful of donors. Germline CDR1 MNHEY, CDR2 SMNVEV (reference sequence). This CDR3 has 15 residues. Unmatched junction bases numbered 9, after V lost 4 bases and J lost 3 bases. The assay was immunoSEQ multiplex PCR, and TCRdb's table has in-frame clones only and misses some. The sample includes tens of thousands of clones, roughly 92% of them seen just once. The clonotype was recovered from a human donor in good health. J is TRBJ2-7 and V is TRBV27; 7 bases line up with TRBD2. Sequencing was performed on T cells isolated from PBMCs. Here the CDR3 DNA reads TGTGCCAGCAGTTCCCCGTCCGGGACTAACTACGAGCAGTACTTC. It translates to CASSSPSGTNYEQYF.